One and the same sample provided the 10 T cell receptor beta chains below, sequenced in a study of OX40 agonist ivuxolimab in advanced cancers. Clones were read by immunoSEQ multiplex PCR, and TCRdb kept only the in-frame ones, dropping some. Here the sample spans 65,000 to 80,000 clones, around 86% being singletons. The sample consisted of CD4+ or CD8+ T cells sorted from blood, taken in a trial of the OX40 agonist ivuxolimab. Every receptor here comes from an adult with an advanced solid tumor such as melanoma, head and neck, liver or kidney cancer.

V gene TRBV18 combines with J gene TRBJ2-4, with no clear D. Trimming left V 1 base short and J 8 bases short, with 6 bases between. The CDR3 consists of 12 residues. Germline values: CDR1 KGHSH, CDR2 LQKENI. The CDR3, as DNA: TGTGCCAGCTCACCACAGGATGACATTCAGTACTTC. Its translation: CASSPQDDIQYF.

The gene calls are TRBV19 and TRBJ1-3; perhaps TRBD1 as D (5 bases). The CDR3 has 15 residues. The V and J ends lost 11 bases and 0 bases respectively, with 17 bases between them. The V gene's germline CDR1 is LNHDA and CDR2 SQIVND (reference sequence). CDR3 coding DNA: TGTGCCTCTACACCAGGAGACAGCTCTGGAAACACCATATATTTT. Residues: CASTPGDSSGNTIYF.

The gene calls are TRBV27 and TRBJ2-3, with TRBD2 matching over 9 bases. Germline trimming cut 7 bases from V and 8 bases from J; bases unmatched to any gene: 13. The CDR3 loop spans 15 amino acids. Looked up from germline, CDR1 is MNHEY and CDR2 is SMNVEV (reference sequence). The CDR3 reads CASMGLAGPRGTQYF. CDR3 DNA sequence: TGTGCCAGCATGGGGCTAGCGGGACCCCGGGGTACGCAGTATTTT.

This sequence joins TRBV18 and TRBJ1-4; no clear D. Germline V gives CDR1 KGHSH, CDR2 LQKENI. CDR3 length equals 13 residues. V lost 5 bases and J 5 bases, leaving 9 bases between the germline ends. This CDR3 reads CASSVHMNEKLFF. CDR3 bases: TGTGCCAGCTCAGTCCACATGAATGAAAAACTGTTTTTT.

The V call is TRBV18, the J call TRBJ2-7, with D possibly matching TRBD1 (6 bases). Per the germline V gene, CDR1 is KGHSH and CDR2 is LQKENI. V shed 5 bases and J shed 9 bases, with 14 bases lying between them. The CDR3 sequence is 12 residues long. The CDR3 region has the DNA TGTGCCAGCTCAGGAAACAGGGATGGGCAGTACTTC. Translating gives CASSGNRDGQYF.

The chain uses TRBV10-2 and TRBJ2-1, with 13 bases fitting TRBD2. CDR3 length: 17 residues. V shed 3 bases and J 7 bases; nucleotides not matched to a gene: 9. The germline V gene encodes CDR1 WSHSY and CDR2 SAAADI. The CDR3 nucleotides are TGCGCCAGCAGTGACGGGACTAGCGGGAAGGAAGGAAATGAGCAGTTCTTC. Its protein is CASSDGTSGKEGNEQFF.

The chain carries TRBV2 and TRBJ2-7; D may match TRBD1 or TRBD2 (5 bases each). CDR3 length equals 14 residues. Trimming shortened V by 11 bases and J by 0 bases, and 17 bases separated the two germline ends. The germline CDR1 and CDR2 sequences are SNHLY and FYNNEI. CDR3: CASYRDGLSYEQYF. The CDR3 DNA is TGTGCCTCCTACCGGGACGGACTCTCCTACGAGCAGTACTTC.

The chain employs TRBV11-2 and TRBJ2-3; possible D gene TRBD1, 5 bases. The CDR3 runs 12 residues. Trimming left V 8 bases short and J 2 bases short, with 8 bases between. Germline CDR1 is SGHAT and CDR2 is FQNNGV. CDR3 DNA: TGTGCCAGCGCAGGGCTCACAGATACGCAGTATTTT. It yields the protein CASAGLTDTQYF.

The chain links TRBV7-6 to TRBJ2-3; TRBD1 matches at 11 bases. Germline V CDR1 and CDR2: SGHVS, FNYEAQ. Germline trimming cut 1 base from V and 5 bases from J; bases unmatched to any gene: 11. CDR3 length: 18 amino acids. CDR3 amino acids: CASSLGGWGTGGGDTQYF. CDR3 bases: TGTGCCAGCAGCTTAGGTGGTTGGGGGACAGGGGGAGGAGATACGCAGTATTTT.

The chain recombines TRBV18 with TRBJ1-4; no clear D gene. Germline V gene lookup returns CDR1 KGHSH and CDR2 LQKENI. V lost 2 bases to trimming and J lost 8 bases, with 9 bases between them. The CDR3 has 13 residues. The CDR3 nucleotides are TGTGCCAGCTCACCAGGGGAGGACGAAAAACTGTTTTTT. It codes for CASSPGEDEKLFF.